This TCR beta chain was obtained from a study of regulatory T cells in long-lasting Graves disease. At the level of the study: For a period under 3 months, newly diagnosed Graves' patients had taken antithyroid drugs.

Time point: newly diagnosed GD, antithyroid drugs for less than 3 months. PBMC-derived RNA was used for the TCR library. In this cohort, patients came from an endocrinology department located in Xi'an, China. The CDR3 consists of 14 residues. V gave up 5 bases and J gave up 3 bases, with 14 bases separating them. The germline V gene encodes CDR1 MDHEN and CDR2 SYDVKM. Study results and limitations: Persistent disease preferred TRBV28, TRBJ1-2 and TRBJ2-5; new disease, TRBV20-1 and TRBJ2-1. Thyroid tissue was not studied; only peripheral blood was.

Library construction for TCR beta used iRepertoire HTBI primers and Arm-PCR of CDR3 regions. From the multiplex PCR reads, TCRdb called clonotypes with MiXCR, one entry per CDR3 protein. The sample has 320,000 or so distinct CDR3 sequences; 15% to 20% are singletons. This clonotype was seen at least ten times. The antigen is undetermined. Sequencing used peripheral blood mononuclear cells (PBMCs), obtained at new diagnosis, from a patient treated with antithyroid drugs. This receptor was taken from a female donor with Graves disease. The chain uses TRBV28 and TRBJ2-7; possibly TRBD1 or TRBD2 for D (5 bases each). The CDR3 here is CASSRAVGLYEQYF. The CDR3 nucleotides read TGTGCCAGCAGTAGAGCGGTGGGGCTCTACGAGCAGTACTTC. Based on the CDR3 plus reference TRBV28 and TRBJ2-7, the full variable domain is DVKVTQSSRYLVKRTGEKVFLECVQDMDHENMFWYRQDPGLGLRLIYFSYDVKMKEKGDIPEGYSVSREKKERFSLILESASTNQTSMYLCASSRAVGLYEQYFGPGTRLTVT.